This T cell receptor (beta chain) was recovered during a study of early T cells in non-severe SARS-CoV-2 infection. Germline V lookup: CDR1 LNHNV, CDR2 YYDKDF (reference sequence). The CDR3 contains 17 residues. V was shortened by 3 bases and J by 0 bases, with 12 bases between the two germline ends. This clonotype was observed many times. The TCR library protocol attached unique molecular identifiers to the individual cDNA molecules. TCRdb re-analysed the 5' RACE reads in MiXCR, keeping a single row per CDR3 protein. The table has over 55,000 distinct CDR3 sequences, 8.5% to 9.5% seen once. The clonotype comes from an adult who was a healthcare worker with PCR-confirmed SARS-CoV-2 infection or an uninfected control (not recorded which). The chain uses TRBV15 and TRBJ2-6, with D maybe TRBD1 (6 bases). Sequences were obtained from whole blood. CDR3 sequence (DNA): TGTGCCACCAGCAGTAACAGGGTCTACTCTGGGGCCAACGTCCTGACTTTC. Translating it yields CATSSNRVYSGANVLTF. The variable domain in full, with the rest retrieved from reference TRBV15 and TRBJ2-6, is DAMVIQNPRYQVTQFGKPVTLSCSQTLNHNVMYWYQQKSSQAPKLLFHYYDKDFNNEADTPDNFQSRRPNTSFCFLDIRSPGLGDTAMYLCATSSNRVYSGANVLTFGAGSRLTVL.